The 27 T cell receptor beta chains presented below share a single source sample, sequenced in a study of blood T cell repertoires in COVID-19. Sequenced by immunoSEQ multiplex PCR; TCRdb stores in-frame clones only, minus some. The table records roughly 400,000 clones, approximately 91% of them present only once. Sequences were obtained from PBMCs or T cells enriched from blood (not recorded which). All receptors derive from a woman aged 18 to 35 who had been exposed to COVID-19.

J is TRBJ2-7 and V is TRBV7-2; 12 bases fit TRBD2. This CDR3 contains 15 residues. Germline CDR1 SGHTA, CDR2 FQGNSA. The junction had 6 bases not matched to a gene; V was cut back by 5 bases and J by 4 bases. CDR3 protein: CASSRRTSGEYEQYF. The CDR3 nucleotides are TGTGCCAGCAGCCGCAGGACTAGCGGGGAGTACGAGCAGTACTTC.

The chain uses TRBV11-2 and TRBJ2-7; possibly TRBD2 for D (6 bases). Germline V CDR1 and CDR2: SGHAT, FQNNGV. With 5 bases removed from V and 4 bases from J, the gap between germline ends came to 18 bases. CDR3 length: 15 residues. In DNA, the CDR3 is TGTGCCAGCAGCCTAACGGGGGATGAGTTATACGAGCAGTACTTC. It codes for CASSLTGDELYEQYF. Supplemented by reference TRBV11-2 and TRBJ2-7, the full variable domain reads EAGVAQSPRYKIIEKRQSVAFWCNPISGHATLYWYQQILGQGPKLLIQFQNNGVVDDSQLPKDRFSAERLKGVDSTLKIQPAKLEDSAVYLCASSLTGDELYEQYFGPGTRLTVT.

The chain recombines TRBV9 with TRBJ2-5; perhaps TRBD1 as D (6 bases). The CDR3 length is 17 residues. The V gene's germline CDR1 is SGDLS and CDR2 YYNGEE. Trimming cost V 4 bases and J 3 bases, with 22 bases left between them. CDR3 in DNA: TGTGCCAGCAGCCCTGTAGGTGGAACAGGGAAAGAAGAGACCCAGTACTTC. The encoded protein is CASSPVGGTGKEETQYF.

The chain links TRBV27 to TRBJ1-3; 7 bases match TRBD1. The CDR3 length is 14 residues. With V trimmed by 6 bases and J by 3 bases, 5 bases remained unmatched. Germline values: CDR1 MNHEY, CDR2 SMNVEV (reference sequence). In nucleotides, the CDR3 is TGTGCCAGCAGCCGAGGGGGCTTTGGAAACACCATATATTTT. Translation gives CASSRGGFGNTIYF.

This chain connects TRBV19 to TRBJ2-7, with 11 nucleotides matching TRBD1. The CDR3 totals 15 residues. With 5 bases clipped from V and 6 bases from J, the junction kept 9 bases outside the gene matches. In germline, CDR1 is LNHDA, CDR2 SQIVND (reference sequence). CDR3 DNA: TGTGCCAGTAGTTTTGGGACAGGGGGTGACTCCGAGCAGTACTTC. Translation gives CASSFGTGGDSEQYF.

CDR3 nucleotide sequence: TGTGCCAGCAGAAAGAGTTCCTACAATGAGCAGTTCTTC. It is translated as CASRKSSYNEQFF. The gene calls are TRBV28 and TRBJ2-1; D ambiguous. This CDR3 has 13 amino acids. The V end was cut by 6 bases, the J end by 1 base, with 7 bases between. Germline CDR1 and CDR2: MDHEN and SYDVKM. The variable domain in full, completed from reference TRBV28 and TRBJ2-1, reads DVKVTQSSRYLVKRTGEKVFLECVQDMDHENMFWYRQDPGLGLRLIYFSYDVKMKEKGDIPEGYSVSREKKERFSLILESASTNQTSMYLCASRKSSYNEQFFGPGTRLTVL.

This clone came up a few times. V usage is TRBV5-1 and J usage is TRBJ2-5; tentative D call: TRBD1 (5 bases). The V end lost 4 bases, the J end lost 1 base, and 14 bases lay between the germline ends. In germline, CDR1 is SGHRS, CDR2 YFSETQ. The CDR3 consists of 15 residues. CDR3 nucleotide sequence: TGCGCCAGCAGCCAGTACCTCGACAGCCAAGAGACCCAGTACTTC. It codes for CASSQYLDSQETQYF.

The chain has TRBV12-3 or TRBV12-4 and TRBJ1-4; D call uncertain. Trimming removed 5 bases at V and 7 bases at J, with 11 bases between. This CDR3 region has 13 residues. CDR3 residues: CASSADYGEKLFF. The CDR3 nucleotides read TGTGCCAGCAGTGCGGACTATGGTGAAAAACTGTTTTTT.

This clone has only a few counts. The CDR3 loop reads CASSFSLGQYF. The DNA for the CDR3 is TGTGCCAGCAGTTTTTCACTCGGGCAGTACTTC. This chain connects TRBV28 to TRBJ2-7; D is unresolved. V lost 3 bases and J lost 9, with 9 bases in between. Germline V CDR1 and CDR2: MDHEN, SYDVKM. This CDR3 is 11 amino acids long.

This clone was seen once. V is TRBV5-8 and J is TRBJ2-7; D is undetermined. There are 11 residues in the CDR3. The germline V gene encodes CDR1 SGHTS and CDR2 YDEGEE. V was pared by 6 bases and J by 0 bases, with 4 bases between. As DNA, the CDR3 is TGTGCCAGCACCGTCTCCTACGAGCAGTACTTC. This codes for CASTVSYEQYF.

The CDR3 DNA is TGTGCCAGCAGCCCCGACAGGGGTCGGGAGACCCAGTACTTC. As protein: CASSPDRGRETQYF. This chain joins TRBV7-9 and TRBJ2-5, with 8 bases aligning to TRBD1. The J segment lost 5 bases and the V segment lost 5 bases, leaving 7 bases of the junction unmatched. This CDR3 has 14 amino acids. Germline-derived CDR1 and CDR2 are SEHNR and FQNEAQ (reference sequence).

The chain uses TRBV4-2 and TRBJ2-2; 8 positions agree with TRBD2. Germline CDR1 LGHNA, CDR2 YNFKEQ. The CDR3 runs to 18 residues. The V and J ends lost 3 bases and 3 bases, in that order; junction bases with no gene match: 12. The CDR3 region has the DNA TGTGCCAGCAGCCAGAGAGCGGGGGCTCTCACGGACACCGGGGAGCTGTTTTTT. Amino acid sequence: CASSQRAGALTDTGELFF.

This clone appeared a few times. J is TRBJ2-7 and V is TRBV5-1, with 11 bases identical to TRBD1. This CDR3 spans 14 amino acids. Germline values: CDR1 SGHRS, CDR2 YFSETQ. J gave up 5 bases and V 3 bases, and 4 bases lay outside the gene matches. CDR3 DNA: TGCGCCAGCAGCTCTCGGACAGGGGGCCACGAGCAGTACTTC. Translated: CASSSRTGGHEQYF.

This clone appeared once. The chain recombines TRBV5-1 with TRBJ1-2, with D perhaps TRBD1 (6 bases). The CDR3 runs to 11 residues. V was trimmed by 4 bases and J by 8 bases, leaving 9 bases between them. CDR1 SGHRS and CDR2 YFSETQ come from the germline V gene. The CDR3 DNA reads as TGCGCCAGCAGCGGCGGGGGCGGCTACACCTTC. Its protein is CASSGGGGYTF.

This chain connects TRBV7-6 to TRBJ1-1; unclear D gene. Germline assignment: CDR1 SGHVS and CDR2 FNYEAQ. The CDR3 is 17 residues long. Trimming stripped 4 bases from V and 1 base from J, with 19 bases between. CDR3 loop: CASSSPSVKGGNTEAFF. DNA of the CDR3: TGTGCCAGCAGCTCCCCCTCCGTTAAGGGAGGGAACACTGAAGCTTTCTTT.

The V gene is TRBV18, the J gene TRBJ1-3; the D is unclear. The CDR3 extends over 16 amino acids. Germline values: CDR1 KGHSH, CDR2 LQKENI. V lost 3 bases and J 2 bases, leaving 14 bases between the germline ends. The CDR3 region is CASSPFVTATGNTIYF. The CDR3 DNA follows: TGTGCCAGCTCACCTTTCGTCACCGCTACTGGAAACACCATATATTTT.

CDR3 DNA sequence: TGCGCCAGCAGCCAAGATCAGGACAGCCGCTACGAGCAGTACTTC. The encoded protein is CASSQDQDSRYEQYF. The chain joins TRBV4-3 to TRBJ2-7, with TRBD1 as a possible D gene (6 bases). The CDR3 is 15 amino acids. The germline V and J ends were trimmed by 0 bases and 3 bases, with 12 bases remaining between them. CDR1 is LGHNA, CDR2 YSLEER, per germline.

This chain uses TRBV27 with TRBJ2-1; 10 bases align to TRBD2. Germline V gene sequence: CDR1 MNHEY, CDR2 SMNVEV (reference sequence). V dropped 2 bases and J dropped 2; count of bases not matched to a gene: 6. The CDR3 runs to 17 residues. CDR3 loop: CASSLLGGLAAYNEQFF. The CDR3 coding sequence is TGTGCCAGCAGTTTACTAGGCGGACTAGCGGCCTACAATGAGCAGTTCTTC.

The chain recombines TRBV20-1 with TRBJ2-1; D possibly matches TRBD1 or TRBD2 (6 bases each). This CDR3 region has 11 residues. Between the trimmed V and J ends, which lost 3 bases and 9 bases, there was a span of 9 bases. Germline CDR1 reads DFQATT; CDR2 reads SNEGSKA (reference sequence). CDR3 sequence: CSASEGGEQFF. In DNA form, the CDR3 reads TGCAGTGCTAGTGAGGGGGGTGAGCAGTTCTTC.

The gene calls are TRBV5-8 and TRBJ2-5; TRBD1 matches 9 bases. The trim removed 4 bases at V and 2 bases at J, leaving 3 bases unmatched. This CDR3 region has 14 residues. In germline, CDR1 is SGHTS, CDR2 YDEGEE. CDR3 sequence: CASSLGTGQETQYF. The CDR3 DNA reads TGTGCCAGCAGCCTCGGGACAGGGCAAGAGACCCAGTACTTC.

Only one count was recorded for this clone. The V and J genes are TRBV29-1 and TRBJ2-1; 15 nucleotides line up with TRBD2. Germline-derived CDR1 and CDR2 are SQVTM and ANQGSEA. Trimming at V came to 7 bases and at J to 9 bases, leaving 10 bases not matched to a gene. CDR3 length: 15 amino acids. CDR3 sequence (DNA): TGCAGCGCCCGCCCGGGACTAGCGGGAGGAGGTGAGCAGTTCTTC. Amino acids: CSARPGLAGGGEQFF.

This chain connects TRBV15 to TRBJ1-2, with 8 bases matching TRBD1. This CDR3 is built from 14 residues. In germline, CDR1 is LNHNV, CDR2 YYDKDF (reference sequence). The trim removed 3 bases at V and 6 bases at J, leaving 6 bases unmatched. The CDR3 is CATSRTGQVNGYTF. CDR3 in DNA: TGTGCCACCAGCAGGACGGGACAGGTGAATGGCTACACCTTC.

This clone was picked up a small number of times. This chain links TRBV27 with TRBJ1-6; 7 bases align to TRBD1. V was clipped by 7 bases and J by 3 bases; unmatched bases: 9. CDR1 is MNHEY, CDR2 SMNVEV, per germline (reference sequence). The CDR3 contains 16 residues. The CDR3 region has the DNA TGTGCCAGCACCGAACAGGGGCCGATCTATAATTCACCCCTCCACTTT. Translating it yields CASTEQGPIYNSPLHF.

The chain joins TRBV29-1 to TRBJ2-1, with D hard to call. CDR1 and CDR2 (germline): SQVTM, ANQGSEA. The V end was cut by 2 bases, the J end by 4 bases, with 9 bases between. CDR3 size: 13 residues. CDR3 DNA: TGCAGCGTTGAACTAGTGAAGTACAATGAGCAGTTCTTC. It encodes CSVELVKYNEQFF.

In DNA form, the CDR3 reads TGTGCCAGCAGCTTTGGACTAGCGGGGTGCTGCTACGAGCAGTACTTC. Translating gives CASSFGLAGCCYEQYF. The chain uses TRBV7-9 and TRBJ2-7; 12 bases line up with TRBD2. With 3 bases clipped from V and 3 bases from J, the junction kept 6 bases outside the gene matches. There are 16 residues in the CDR3. The germline gives CDR1 SEHNR, CDR2 FQNEAQ (reference sequence). Variable domain in full (rest from reference TRBV7-9 and TRBJ2-7): DTGVSQNPRHKITKRGQNVTFRCDPISEHNRLYWYRQTLGQGPEFLTYFQNEAQLEKSRLLSDRFSAERPKGSFSTLEIQRTEQGDSAMYLCASSFGLAGCCYEQYFGPGTRLTVT.

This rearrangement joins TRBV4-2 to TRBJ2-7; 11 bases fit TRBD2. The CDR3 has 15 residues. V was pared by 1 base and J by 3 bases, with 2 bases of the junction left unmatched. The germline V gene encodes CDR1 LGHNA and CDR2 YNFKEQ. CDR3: CASSQGSGGDYEQYF. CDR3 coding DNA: TGTGCCAGCAGCCAAGGTAGCGGGGGGGACTACGAGCAGTACTTC.

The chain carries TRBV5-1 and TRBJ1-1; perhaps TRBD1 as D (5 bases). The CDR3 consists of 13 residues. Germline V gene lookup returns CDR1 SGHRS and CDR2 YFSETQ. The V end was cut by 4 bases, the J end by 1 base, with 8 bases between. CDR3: CASSQGQNTEAFF. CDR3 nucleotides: TGCGCCAGCAGCCAAGGACAGAACACTGAAGCTTTCTTT.